This T cell receptor beta chain was recorded in a study of blood T cell repertoires in COVID-19. Method: immunoSEQ multiplex PCR; TCRdb's copy keeps in-frame clones and lacks some. Of about 68,000 clones listed, about 74% are singletons. This clone was recorded once. The CDR3 contains 17 residues. Germline V lookup: CDR1 MDHEN, CDR2 SYDVKM. Trimming at V came to 3 bases and at J to 7 bases, leaving 11 bases not matched to a gene. The sequencing input was peripheral blood. This sequence originates from a human donor in a cohort sampled during active COVID-19. The chain couples TRBV28 to TRBJ1-6; 8 nucleotides agree with TRBD1. The CDR3 sequence is CASSFTRGQVGNSPLHF. CDR3 DNA: TGTGCCAGCAGTTTCACCCGGGGACAGGTCGGGAATTCACCCCTCCACTTT.